This T cell receptor (beta chain) derives from a study of blood T cell repertoires in COVID-19. TCRdb's table, derived via immunoSEQ multiplex PCR, lists solely in-frame clones and lacks some. The sample has fewer than 300,000 clones, approximately 83% seen once. The CDR3 loop spans 15 amino acids. Losses at the gene ends were 8 bases for V and 7 bases for J; bases not matched to a gene: 12. Germline lookup yields CDR1 SGHTA and CDR2 FQGNSA. The sample consisted of peripheral blood. The V gene is TRBV7-2, the J gene TRBJ2-7, with 12 bases identical to TRBD2. This clonotype originated in a person between 65 and 79 years old with COVID-19, enrolled during active disease. CDR3 sequence (DNA): TGTGCCAGCGCGGCTAGCGGGAGGGCCTTGGGTGAGCAGTACTTC. Protein product: CASAASGRALGEQYF.